This TCR beta chain originates from a study of identical twins. The study's findings and limits: Conclusions came from cross-sectional statistical analysis, not from following the same donors. Where out-of-frame alpha sequences were twin-shared, they showed excess low generation probability. Twins showed weaker excess sharing in their beta out-of-frame sequences. Modeled out-of-frame TCR alpha sharing in monozygotic twins fell below observed levels.

TCRdb analysed the 5' RACE reads with MiXCR anew, one entry per CDR3 protein. The sample yields approximately 680,000 distinct CDR3 sequences, 7.1% seen once. The CDR3 totals 13 residues. V was shortened by 6 bases and J by 2 bases, with 11 bases between the two germline ends. Germline CDR1 reads MNHNS; CDR2 reads SASEGT. At least ten counts were recorded for this clonotype. Its matching antigen is unknown. This same sample was also taken into another study, of yellow fever vaccine responses in identical twins.

Sequenced input: PBMCs. V and J are TRBV6-1 and TRBJ2-7; perhaps TRBD2 as D (6 bases). This receptor was obtained from a woman under 30 in good health. The CDR3 sequence: CASRQLAPYEQYF. The DNA of the CDR3 is TGTGCCAGCAGACAACTAGCACCCTACGAGCAGTACTTC.